This paragraph reports one TCR beta chain. Its antigen is unidentified. The table came from immunoSEQ multiplex PCR; TCRdb's copy has only in-frame clones and leaves some out. This table has 95,000 to 150,000 clones, over 85% appearing once. These data originate in a study of OX40 agonist ivuxolimab in advanced cancers. Whole-study context: Three patients, one with hepatocellular carcinoma and two with cutaneous melanoma, achieved partial responses.

CDR1 is MDHEN and CDR2 is SYDVKM in the germline V gene. This CDR3 contains 15 residues. V was shortened by 4 bases and J by 0 bases, with 13 bases between the two germline ends. Study-wide results and caveats: Some of the nonresponding patients also showed low levels of normalized T-cell clonal expansion. With doses of 0.1 to 3.0 mg/kg, CD4+ and CD8+ blood T cells had undergone clonal expansion by week 6. Specificity for antigen went undetermined in the expanded peripheral T cells.

The starting material was CD4+ or CD8+ T cells sorted from blood, obtained in a trial of the OX40 agonist ivuxolimab. The clonotype was recovered from an adult with an advanced solid tumor such as melanoma, head and neck, liver or kidney cancer. This chain links TRBV28 with TRBJ2-7; D could derive from TRBD1 or TRBD2 (5 bases each). The CDR3 DNA is TGTGCCAGCAGTTCATGGGGGACGGTCTCCTACGAGCAGTACTTC. Its protein is CASSSWGTVSYEQYF.